Shown below are 15 T cell receptor beta chains from a single sample sequenced in a study of T cell responses to AZD1222 COVID-19 vaccine. Profiled with immunoSEQ multiplex PCR; TCRdb holds only in-frame clones, not every one. Of over 65,000 clones in the sample, approximately 90% were seen once. The material was peripheral blood, obtained on day 0 of AZD1222 vaccination. The origin of the receptors is an adult in good health.

The genes are TRBV6-2 or TRBV6-3 and TRBJ1-4; maybe TRBD1 (5 bases). The length of the CDR3 is 13 residues. CDR1 and CDR2 from the germline V gene are MNHEY and SVGEGT. V was cut by 5 bases and J by 7 bases, with 11 bases left in between. The CDR3 spells CASSAGTVEKLFF. The DNA for the CDR3 is TGTGCCAGCAGTGCCGGGACTGTTGAAAAACTGTTTTTT.

This chain joins TRBV6-6 and TRBJ1-5; tentative D call: TRBD1 (5 bases). CDR3 length equals 14 residues. Germline-derived CDR1 and CDR2 are MNHNY and SVGAGI (reference sequence). With 4 bases removed from V and 4 bases from J, the gap between germline ends came to 11 bases. The CDR3 region has the DNA TGTGCCAGCAGTTCCTCCGGGGGGAATCAGCCCCAGCATTTT. Protein: CASSSSGGNQPQHF.

The chain links TRBV19 to TRBJ1-1, with 7 bases matching TRBD1. CDR1 is LNHDA, CDR2 SQIVND, per germline (reference sequence). CDR3 size: 15 residues. J gave up 5 bases and V 5 bases, and 11 bases lay outside the gene matches. The chain's CDR3 is CASSQLGGGWTEAFF. CDR3 nucleotides: TGTGCCAGTAGTCAACTGGGAGGGGGCTGGACTGAAGCTTTCTTT. The whole variable domain, filled in from reference TRBV19 and TRBJ1-1, reads DGGITQSPKYLFRKEGQNVTLSCEQNLNHDAMYWYRQDPGQGLRLIYYSQIVNDFQKGDIAEGYSVSREKKESFPLTVTSAQKNPTAFYLCASSQLGGGWTEAFFGQGTRLTVV.

The count of this clone is one. V gene TRBV6-4 combines with J gene TRBJ1-1; TRBD1 matches at 8 bases. The CDR3 loop spans 15 amino acids. The V and J ends lost 6 bases and 5 bases, in that order; junction bases with no gene match: 11. Germline CDR1 is MRHNA and CDR2 is SNTAGT. For the CDR3, the DNA is TGTGCCAGCAGACAATATGGACAGGGCTCTACTGAAGCTTTCTTT. Protein: CASRQYGQGSTEAFF.

This sequence joins TRBV5-4 and TRBJ2-1; TRBD1 matches 9 bases. The CDR3 consists of 15 residues. V was pared by 3 bases and J by 7 bases, with 8 bases of the junction left unmatched. Germline loops: CDR1 SGHNT, CDR2 YYREEE (reference sequence). In DNA form, the CDR3 reads TGTGCCAGCAGCTGGGCCGGGACAGGGTTGAATGAGCAGTTCTTC. Amino acids: CASSWAGTGLNEQFF.

A remark on this clone: At one end the junction does not follow the germline gene, possibly because of a read error. In the same sample, other DNA sequences code for this CDR3. The chain joins TRBV7-9 to TRBJ1-1; D gene uncertain. Germline V gene sequence: CDR1 SEHNR, CDR2 FQNEAQ (reference sequence). There are 14 residues in the CDR3. This chain's CDR3 is CASSFLGSNTEAFF. CDR3 coding DNA: TGTGCCAGCAGCTTCCTGGGATCCAACACTGAGGCTTTCTTT.

This rearrangement joins TRBV18 to TRBJ1-6; D is perhaps TRBD1 (6 bases). V lost 3 bases and J lost 5, with 8 bases in between. CDR3 length: 14 amino acids. The germline V gene has CDR1 KGHSH and CDR2 LQKENI. CDR3 sequence reads: CASSPTGHNSPLHF. The CDR3 DNA sequence: TGTGCCAGCTCACCTACAGGGCATAATTCACCCCTCCACTTT.

The rearrangement uses TRBV5-1 and TRBJ1-1, with D possibly TRBD1 on 6 matching bases. Germline V lookup: CDR1 SGHRS, CDR2 YFSETQ. Between the trimmed V and J ends, which lost 4 bases and 1 base, there was a span of 14 bases. The CDR3 length is 15 residues. CDR3 in amino acids: CASSRAVQGNTEAFF. CDR3 sequence (DNA): TGCGCCAGCAGCCGAGCCGTACAGGGGAACACTGAAGCTTTCTTT.

Only one count was recorded for this clone. J is TRBJ1-1 and V is TRBV14; 7 bases align to TRBD1. The germline V gene encodes CDR1 SGHDN and CDR2 FVKESK. Trimming cost V 5 bases and J 4 bases; bases outside gene matches: 4. The CDR3 consists of 13 residues. CDR3 region: CASSAQGVTEAFF. The CDR3 region has the DNA TGTGCCAGCAGCGCGCAGGGGGTCACTGAAGCTTTCTTT.

This chain uses TRBV9 with TRBJ2-2, with 9 nucleotides matching TRBD2. The J segment lost 5 bases and the V segment lost 4 bases, leaving 6 bases of the junction unmatched. Germline values: CDR1 SGDLS, CDR2 YYNGEE. This CDR3 has 15 amino acids. The CDR3 sequence is CASSTGLARTGELFF. DNA for the CDR3: TGTGCCAGCAGCACAGGACTAGCGAGGACCGGGGAGCTGTTTTTT.

The J gene is TRBJ1-2, the V gene TRBV5-1; the match to TRBD1 covers 9 bases. Germline loops: CDR1 SGHRS, CDR2 YFSETQ. V shed 4 bases, J shed 6 bases, and the junction held 7 bases outside the gene matches. This CDR3 is built from 14 residues. The CDR3 protein is CASSLLQGADGYTF. Written as DNA, the CDR3 is TGCGCCAGCAGCCTCCTACAGGGGGCTGATGGCTACACCTTC.

The chain uses TRBV21-1 and TRBJ1-5. TRBV21-1 is reported as a pseudogene. The CDR3 length is 17 residues. In DNA form, the CDR3 reads TGTGCCAGCCGAGGCGCAAGTCCTCTTGCTCGAAATCAGCCCCAGCATTTT. It codes for CASRGASPLARNQPQHF.

The J gene is TRBJ2-7, the V gene TRBV12-5; D assignment may be TRBD1 or TRBD2 (6 bases each). The ends were cut back, 2 bases at V and 0 bases at J, with 23 bases in the middle. Germline CDR1 reads LGHNT; CDR2 reads FRNRAP. This CDR3 has 19 residues. The CDR3 spells CASGLTPRGGLGNSYEQYF. Here the CDR3 DNA reads TGTGCTAGTGGTTTGACCCCCCGAGGGGGGTTGGGTAACTCCTACGAGCAGTACTTC.

V and J are TRBV7-8 and TRBJ1-4, with a tentative D call TRBD1 (5 bases). With 3 bases removed from V and 7 bases from J, the gap between germline ends came to 24 bases. CDR1 and CDR2 (germline): SGHVS, FQNEAQ. This CDR3 has 18 amino acids. CDR3 nucleotides: TGTGCCAGCAGCTTTATTGTGTATTCGGGGCCAACGGGTGAAAAACTGTTTTTT. Translation: CASSFIVYSGPTGEKLFF.

The gene calls are TRBV24-1 and TRBJ2-2; no clear D. This CDR3 region has 12 residues. The V end was cut by 7 bases, the J end by 6 bases, with 8 bases between. The germline CDR1 and CDR2 sequences are KGHDR and SFDVKD. The DNA for the CDR3 is TGTGCCACCAGCAGCCTTGCCGGGGAGCTGTTTTTT. It specifies CATSSLAGELFF.